This T cell receptor beta chain was sequenced in a study of CD8 T cells in Susac syndrome. Study information: When blood was drawn, the patients with Susac syndrome were therapy-naive, on corticosteroids, or on intravenous immunoglobulin alone.

Comment on this clonotype: Its antigen is still unknown.

cDNA came from around 0.54 to 1 ug RNA primed by random hexamers. Amplification of TCR beta CDR3 was carried out by immunoSEQ multiplex PCR, which covered 54 Vbeta and 13 Jbeta segments. TCRdb re-called the immunoSEQ multiplex PCR reads with MiXCR, one entry per CDR3 protein. The sample lists some 200,000 distinct CDR3 sequences, approximately 95% occurring once. TEMRA cells were FACS-enriched and CD8+ and CD4+ T cells negatively isolated. Findings of the study overall: By the study's own acknowledgment, its TCR sequencing and HLA analysis included relatively few individuals.

This CDR3 comprises 18 residues. Per germline, CDR1 DFQATT and CDR2 SNEGSKA (reference sequence). V lost 0 bases to trimming and J lost 1 base; unmatched junction nucleotides: 10. The receptor comes from a human donor with Susac syndrome. The chain couples TRBV20-1 to TRBJ2-3, with 10 bases aligning to TRBD2. Source material: CD8+ T cells from PBMCs. CDR3 bases: TGCAGTGCTAGAGATCTCCAGCGGGAGGGCCCGGGCACAGATACGCAGTATTTT. Translating gives CSARDLQREGPGTDTQYF.